The rows below give T cell receptor beta chains drawn from one sample of a study of identical twins. In TCRdb, the 5' RACE reads were re-called with MiXCR into one record per CDR3 protein. This table has 450,000 to 650,000 distinct CDR3 sequences, approximately 16% appearing once. A further study also used this sample, focusing on yellow fever vaccine responses in identical twins.

Input material: CD4+ T cells sorted from blood. Source of these receptors: a young woman in good health. Both conserved end residues are part of each CDR3. The D gene is left open where the match is weak. Clone sizes are given selectively: once, few, many, or a class where the clone is expanded.

>many|TRBV7-7|-|TRBJ2-5
TGTGCCAGCAGCTTAGTTGGGGTGGCAGAGACCCAGTACTTC
CASSLVGVAETQYF
>-|TRBV19|-|TRBJ2-1
TGTGCCAGTAGTATCACAGGGAGTACGTCAAATGAGCAGTTCTTC
CASSITGSTSNEQFF
>many|TRBV27|-|TRBJ2-7
TGTGCCAGCAGTTTCACCGCGTACGCTTTAAGGGGCTACGAGCAGTACTTC
CASSFTAYALRGYEQYF
>-|TRBV28|-|TRBJ1-2
TGTGCCAGCAAAACGAACTATGGCTACACCTTC
CASKTNYGYTF
>few|TRBV20-1|-|TRBJ2-5
TGCAGTGCTAGAAGTCACAGTCCTCGGACCCAGTACTTC
CSARSHSPRTQYF
>-|TRBV2|TRBD1|TRBJ1-2
TGTGCCAGCAGTGAAGCTGGGGGACAGGGGATGGGGGGCTACACCTTC
CASSEAGGQGMGGYTF
>many|TRBV12-3/TRBV12-4|-|TRBJ1-4
TGTGCCACGGCTGTGACGGTGAATCAACTGTTTTTT
CATAVTVNQLFF
>few|TRBV5-1|-|TRBJ1-2
TGCGCCAGCAGCTTGGGACGGAACTTTTATGGCTACACCTTC
CASSLGRNFYGYTF
>few|TRBV10-3|-|TRBJ1-2
TGTGCCATCAGTGGTTCGGGACAAAATAACTATGGCTACACCTTC
CAISGSGQNNYGYTF
>-|TRBV9|-|TRBJ1-4
TGTGCCAGCAGTCGAGACGGTCGGAATGAAAAACTGTTTTTT
CASSRDGRNEKLFF
>few|TRBV7-8|TRBD1|TRBJ2-5
TGTGCCAGCAGCTTTCCGACAGGGGGGACCCAGTACTTC
CASSFPTGGTQYF